Each of the 9 T cell receptor beta chains below was sequenced from the same sample in a study of blood T cell repertoires in COVID-19. Sequencing was performed with immunoSEQ multiplex PCR; in TCRdb, only in-frame clones are kept and a portion is missing. The sample includes some 64,000 clones, approximately 79% of them seen just once. Source material: peripheral blood. The receptors stem from a woman older than 75 with active or convalescent COVID-19.

There are a few counts of this clone. The V and J genes are TRBV7-2 and TRBJ2-3, with TRBD1 matching over 9 bases. Looked up from germline, CDR1 is SGHTA and CDR2 is FQGNSA. The CDR3 consists of 16 residues. The junction had 10 bases not matched to a gene; V was cut back by 4 bases and J by 5 bases. CDR3 coding DNA: TGTGCCAGCAGCTCTATGGCTCCGGGACAGGGAGATACGCAGTATTTT. Its protein is CASSSMAPGQGDTQYF.

The gene calls are TRBV5-6 and TRBJ2-5, with TRBD1 matching over 7 bases. Germline CDR1 reads SGHDT; CDR2 reads YYEEEE. With 1 base clipped from V and 3 bases from J, the junction kept 12 bases outside the gene matches. The CDR3 is made up of 17 amino acids. CDR3: CASSLTHPGTVKETQYF. In DNA form, the CDR3 reads TGTGCCAGCAGCTTGACCCACCCCGGGACAGTGAAAGAGACCCAGTACTTC. The full variable domain, its missing parts supplied by reference TRBV5-6 and TRBJ2-5, is DAGVTQSPTHLIKTRGQQVTLRCSPKSGHDTVSWYQQALGQGPQFIFQYYEEEERQRGNFPDRFSGHQFPNYSSELNVNALLLGDSALYLCASSLTHPGTVKETQYFGPGTRLLVL.

This clone was observed many times. V is TRBV29-1 and J is TRBJ1-1; 7 nucleotides align to TRBD1. Unmatched junction bases numbered 8, after V lost 4 bases and J lost 0 bases. The germline V gene has CDR1 SQVTM and CDR2 ANQGSEA. The CDR3 length is 15 residues. The CDR3 DNA sequence: TGCAGCGTTGTGGGTATAGGGGGCCTGAACACTGAAGCTTTCTTT. Residues: CSVVGIGGLNTEAFF.

This chain joins TRBV12-3 or TRBV12-4 and TRBJ1-1, with 7 bases aligning to TRBD1. The CDR3 runs 13 residues. With 6 bases clipped from V and 4 bases from J, the junction kept 5 bases outside the gene matches. The CDR3 DNA reads TGTGCCAGCAGCTTGACAGGGCGCACTGAAGCTTTCTTT. Residues: CASSLTGRTEAFF.

The chain joins TRBV5-6 to TRBJ1-2; 8 bases agree with TRBD1. CDR1 SGHDT and CDR2 YYEEEE come from the germline V gene. This CDR3 is 15 amino acids long. The V and J ends lost 3 bases and 6 bases, in that order; junction bases with no gene match: 10. The chain's CDR3 is CASSWMGTGVDGYTF. The CDR3 DNA is TGTGCCAGCAGCTGGATGGGGACAGGAGTAGATGGCTACACCTTC.

The V call is TRBV2, the J call TRBJ2-2; 9 bases map to TRBD1. The junction had 5 bases not matched to a gene; V was cut back by 2 bases and J by 7 bases. Germline V lookup: CDR1 SNHLY, CDR2 FYNNEI. The CDR3 sequence is 15 residues long. The chain's CDR3 is CASSEIRTGVGELFF. Here the CDR3 DNA reads TGTGCCAGCAGTGAAATTAGGACAGGGGTCGGGGAGCTGTTTTTT.

This clone was seen only once. J is TRBJ1-1 and V is TRBV5-6; a weak D match, TRBD1 (5 bases). V was clipped by 0 bases and J by 0 bases, with 9 bases between them. Germline loops: CDR1 SGHDT, CDR2 YYEEEE. The CDR3 sequence is 15 residues long. The CDR3 here is CASSLEVTVNTEAFF. Written as DNA, the CDR3 is TGTGCCAGCAGCTTGGAGGTGACAGTGAACACTGAAGCTTTCTTT.

The chain couples TRBV7-7 to TRBJ2-1, with D perhaps TRBD1 (5 bases). The CDR3 consists of 15 residues. CDR1 and CDR2 (germline): SSHAT, FNYEAQ (reference sequence). Trimming shortened V by 1 base and J by 2 bases, and 9 bases separated the two germline ends. CDR3 in DNA: TGTGCCAGCAGCTTAGGCCAGGGAACCTACAATGAGCAGTTCTTC. This translates into CASSLGQGTYNEQFF.

V usage is TRBV5-1 and J usage is TRBJ1-4; TRBD1 might be the D (6 bases). The germline gives CDR1 SGHRS, CDR2 YFSETQ. Trimming removed 7 bases from V and 1 base from J, with 14 bases in between. This CDR3 has 15 residues. The CDR3: CASRRDTRTNEKLFF. CDR3 bases: TGCGCCAGCCGAAGGGACACCCGAACTAATGAAAAACTGTTTTTT.